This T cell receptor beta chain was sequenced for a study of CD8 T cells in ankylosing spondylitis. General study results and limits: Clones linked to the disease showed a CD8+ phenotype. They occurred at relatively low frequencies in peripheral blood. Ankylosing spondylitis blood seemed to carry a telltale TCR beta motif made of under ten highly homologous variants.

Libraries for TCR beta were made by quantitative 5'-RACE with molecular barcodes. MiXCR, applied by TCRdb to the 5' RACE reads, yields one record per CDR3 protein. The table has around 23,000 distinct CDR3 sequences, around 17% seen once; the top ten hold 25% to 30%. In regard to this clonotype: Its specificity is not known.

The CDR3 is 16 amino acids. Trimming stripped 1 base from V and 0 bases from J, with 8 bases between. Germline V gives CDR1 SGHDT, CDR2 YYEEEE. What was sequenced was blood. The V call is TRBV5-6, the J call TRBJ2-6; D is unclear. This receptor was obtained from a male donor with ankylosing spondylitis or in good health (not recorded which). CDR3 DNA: TGTGCCAGCAGCTTGATGGGTGGCTCTGGGGCCAACGTCCTGACTTTC. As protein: CASSLMGGSGANVLTF.